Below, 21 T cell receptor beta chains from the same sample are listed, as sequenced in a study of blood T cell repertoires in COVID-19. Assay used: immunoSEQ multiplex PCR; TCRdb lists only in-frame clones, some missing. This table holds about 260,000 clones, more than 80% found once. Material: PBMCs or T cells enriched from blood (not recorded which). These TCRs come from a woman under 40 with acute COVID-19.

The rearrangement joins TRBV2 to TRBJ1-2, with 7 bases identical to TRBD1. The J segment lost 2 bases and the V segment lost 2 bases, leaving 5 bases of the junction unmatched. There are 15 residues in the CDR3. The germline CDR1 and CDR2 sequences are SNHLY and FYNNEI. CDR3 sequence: CASSESPQGNYGYTF. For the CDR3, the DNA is TGTGCCAGCAGTGAATCCCCACAGGGGAACTATGGCTACACCTTC.

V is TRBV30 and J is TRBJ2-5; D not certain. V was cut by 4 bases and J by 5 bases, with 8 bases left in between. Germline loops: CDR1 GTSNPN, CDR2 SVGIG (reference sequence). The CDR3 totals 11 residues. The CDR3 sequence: CAWTIAETQYF. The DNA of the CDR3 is TGTGCCTGGACTATTGCGGAGACCCAGTACTTC.

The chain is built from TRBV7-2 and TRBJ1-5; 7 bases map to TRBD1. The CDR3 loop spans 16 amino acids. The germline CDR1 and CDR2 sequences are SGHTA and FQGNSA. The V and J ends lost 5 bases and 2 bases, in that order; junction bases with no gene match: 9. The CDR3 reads CASSQSQGRGNQPQHF. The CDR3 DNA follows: TGTGCCAGCAGCCAATCACAGGGGAGAGGCAATCAGCCCCAGCATTTT. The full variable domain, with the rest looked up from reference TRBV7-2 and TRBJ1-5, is GAGVSQSPSNKVTEKGKDVELRCDPISGHTALYWYRQSLGQGLEFLIYFQGNSAPDKSGLPSDRFSAERTGGSVSTLTIQRTQQEDSAVYLCASSQSQGRGNQPQHFGDGTRLSIL.

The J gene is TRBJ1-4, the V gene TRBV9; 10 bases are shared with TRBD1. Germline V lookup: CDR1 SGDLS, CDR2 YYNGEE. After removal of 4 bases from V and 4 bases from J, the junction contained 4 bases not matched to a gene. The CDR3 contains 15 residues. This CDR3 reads CASSPGQGDNEKLFF. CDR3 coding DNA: TGTGCCAGCAGCCCTGGACAGGGGGATAATGAAAAACTGTTTTTT.

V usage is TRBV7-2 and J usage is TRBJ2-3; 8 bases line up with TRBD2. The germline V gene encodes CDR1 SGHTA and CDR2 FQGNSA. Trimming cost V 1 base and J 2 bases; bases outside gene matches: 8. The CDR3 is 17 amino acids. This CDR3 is CASSLEKGGRFTDTQYF. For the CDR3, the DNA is TGTGCCAGCAGCTTAGAAAAAGGCGGGAGGTTCACAGATACGCAGTATTTT.

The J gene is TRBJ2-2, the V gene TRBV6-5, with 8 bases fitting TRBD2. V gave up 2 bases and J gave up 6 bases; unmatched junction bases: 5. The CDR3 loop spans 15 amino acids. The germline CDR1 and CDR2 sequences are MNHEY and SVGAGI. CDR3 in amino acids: CASSYPSGSAGELFF. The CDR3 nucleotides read TGTGCCAGCAGTTACCCCAGCGGGAGCGCCGGGGAGCTGTTTTTT.

The DNA for the CDR3 is TGTGCCAGCATCTCCGGGGGGGTCCCTGAAGCTTTCTTT. It is translated as CASISGGVPEAFF. The V call is TRBV28, the J call TRBJ1-1, with D maybe TRBD1 (5 bases). Trimming took 7 bases from V and 6 from J, leaving 15 bases between them. The length of the CDR3 is 13 residues. Per the germline V gene, CDR1 is MDHEN and CDR2 is SYDVKM.

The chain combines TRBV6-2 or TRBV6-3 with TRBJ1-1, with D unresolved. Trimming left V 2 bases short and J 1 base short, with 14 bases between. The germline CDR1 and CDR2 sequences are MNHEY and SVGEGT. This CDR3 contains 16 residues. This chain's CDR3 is CASSYPGVGTNTEAFF. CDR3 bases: TGTGCCAGCAGTTACCCGGGAGTGGGAACGAACACTGAAGCTTTCTTT.

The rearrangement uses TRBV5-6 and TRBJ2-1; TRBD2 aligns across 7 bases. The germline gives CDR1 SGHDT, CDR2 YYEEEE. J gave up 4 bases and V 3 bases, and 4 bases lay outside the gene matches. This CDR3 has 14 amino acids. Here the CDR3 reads CASSWASGYNEQFF. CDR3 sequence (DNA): TGTGCCAGCAGCTGGGCTAGCGGTTACAATGAGCAGTTCTTC.

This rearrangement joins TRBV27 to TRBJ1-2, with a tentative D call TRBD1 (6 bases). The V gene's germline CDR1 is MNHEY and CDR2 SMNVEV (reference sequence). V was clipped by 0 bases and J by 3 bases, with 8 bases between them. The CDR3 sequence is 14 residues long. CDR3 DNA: TGTGCCAGCAGTTTATCCAGGGGCGACTATGGCTACACCTTC. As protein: CASSLSRGDYGYTF.

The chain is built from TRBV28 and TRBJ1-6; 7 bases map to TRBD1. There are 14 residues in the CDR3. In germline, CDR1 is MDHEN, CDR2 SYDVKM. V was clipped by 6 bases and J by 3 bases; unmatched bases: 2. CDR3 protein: CASSRDSYNSPLHF. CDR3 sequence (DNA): TGTGCCAGCAGCAGGGACAGCTATAATTCACCCCTCCACTTT.

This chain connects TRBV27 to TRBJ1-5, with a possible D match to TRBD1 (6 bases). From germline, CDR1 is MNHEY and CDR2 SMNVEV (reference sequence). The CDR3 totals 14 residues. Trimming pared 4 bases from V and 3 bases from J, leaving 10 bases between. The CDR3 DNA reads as TGTGCCAGCAGTTCAGACAGGTTCAATCAGCCCCAGCATTTT. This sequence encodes CASSSDRFNQPQHF.

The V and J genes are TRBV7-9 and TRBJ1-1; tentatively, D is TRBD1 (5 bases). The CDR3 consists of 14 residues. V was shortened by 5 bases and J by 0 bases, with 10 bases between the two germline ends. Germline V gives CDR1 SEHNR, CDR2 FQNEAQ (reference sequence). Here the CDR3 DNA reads TGTGCCAGCAGCCTACAGGATATGAACACTGAAGCTTTCTTT. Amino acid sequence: CASSLQDMNTEAFF.

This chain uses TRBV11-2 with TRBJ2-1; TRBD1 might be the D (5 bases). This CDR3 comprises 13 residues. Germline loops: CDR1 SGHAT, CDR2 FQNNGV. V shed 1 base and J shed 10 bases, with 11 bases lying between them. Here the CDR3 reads CASSLGGLREQFF. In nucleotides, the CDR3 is TGTGCCAGCAGCTTAGGGGGCCTGAGAGAGCAGTTCTTC.

CDR3 loop: CASSFIGTDTQYF. The CDR3, as DNA: TGTGCCAGCAGTTTTATAGGCACAGATACGCAGTATTTT. The chain is built from TRBV27 and TRBJ2-3; no clear D gene. V lost 3 bases, J lost 1 base, and 5 bases lay in between. The CDR3 length is 13 residues. Germline CDR1 reads MNHEY; CDR2 reads SMNVEV (reference sequence).

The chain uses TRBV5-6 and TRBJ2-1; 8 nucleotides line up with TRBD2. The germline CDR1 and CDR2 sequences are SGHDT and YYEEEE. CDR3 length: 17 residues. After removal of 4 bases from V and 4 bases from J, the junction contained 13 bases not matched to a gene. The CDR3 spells CASSRQERELLYNEQFF. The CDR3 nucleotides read TGTGCCAGCAGCAGACAGGAGCGGGAGCTTCTATACAATGAGCAGTTCTTC.

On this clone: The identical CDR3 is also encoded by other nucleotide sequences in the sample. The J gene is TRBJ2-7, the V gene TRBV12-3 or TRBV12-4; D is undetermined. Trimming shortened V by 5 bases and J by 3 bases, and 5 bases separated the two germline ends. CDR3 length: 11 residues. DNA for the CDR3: TGTGCCAGCAGTCAAAACTACGAGCAGTACTTC. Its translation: CASSQNYEQYF.

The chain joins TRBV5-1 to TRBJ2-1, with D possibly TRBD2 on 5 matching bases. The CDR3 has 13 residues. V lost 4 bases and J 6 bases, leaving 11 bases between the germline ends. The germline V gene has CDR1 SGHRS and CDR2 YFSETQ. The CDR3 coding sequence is TGCGCCAGCAGCCCGGGAAGCACCAATGAGCAGTTCTTC. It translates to CASSPGSTNEQFF.

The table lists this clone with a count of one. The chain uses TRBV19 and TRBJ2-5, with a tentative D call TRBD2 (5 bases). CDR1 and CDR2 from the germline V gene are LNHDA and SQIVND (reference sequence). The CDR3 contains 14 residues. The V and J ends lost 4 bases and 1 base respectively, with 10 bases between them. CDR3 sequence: CASSNLGVQETQYF. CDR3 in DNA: TGTGCCAGTAGTAACCTCGGGGTCCAAGAGACCCAGTACTTC.

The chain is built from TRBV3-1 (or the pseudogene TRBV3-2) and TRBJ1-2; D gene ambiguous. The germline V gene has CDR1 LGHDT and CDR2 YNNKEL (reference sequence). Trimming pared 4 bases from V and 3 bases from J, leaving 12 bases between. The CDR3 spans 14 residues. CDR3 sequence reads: CASSREVWDYGYTF. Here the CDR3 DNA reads TGTGCCAGCAGCCGGGAGGTGTGGGACTATGGCTACACCTTC.

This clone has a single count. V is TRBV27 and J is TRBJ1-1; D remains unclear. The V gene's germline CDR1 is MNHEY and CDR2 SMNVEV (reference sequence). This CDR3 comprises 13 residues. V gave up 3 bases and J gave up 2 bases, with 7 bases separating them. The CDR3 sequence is CASSFTPNTEAFF. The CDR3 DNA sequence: TGTGCCAGCAGTTTTACACCAAACACTGAAGCTTTCTTT.